Listed here are 30 T cell receptor beta chains from one sample, sequenced in a study of cytomegalovirus exposure and HLA in healthy donors. 13 Jbeta primers and 60 Vbeta primers were used for the PCR. Generated by immunoSEQ multiplex PCR, the TCRdb table keeps only in-frame clones and is missing some. The profile shows roughly 100,000 clones, about 70% of them singletons. Sequenced: PBMCs. Receptors were obtained from a man between 25 and 39 years old in good health and CMV-seronegative.

The rearrangement joins TRBV11-3 to TRBJ1-1; TRBD1 aligns across 8 bases. Trimming removed 4 bases from V and 0 bases from J; junction bases left unmatched: 1. CDR3 length: 14 residues. From germline, CDR1 is SGHNT and CDR2 YENEEA. DNA for the CDR3: TGTGCCAGCAGCTCGGGACAGGTGAACACTGAAGCTTTCTTT. It translates to CASSSGQVNTEAFF. The complete variable domain, with remaining parts taken from reference TRBV11-3 and TRBJ1-1, reads EAGVVQSPRYKIIEKKQPVAFWCNPISGHNTLYWYLQNLGQGPELLIRYENEEAVDDSQLPKDRFSAERLKGVDSTLKIQPAELGDSAVYLCASSSGQVNTEAFFGQGTRLTVV.

This rearrangement joins TRBV11-1 to TRBJ2-6; 9 positions match TRBD1. V lost 5 bases and J lost 1; bases outside the gene matches: 0. From germline, CDR1 is SGHAT and CDR2 FQDESV (reference sequence). The CDR3 has 15 amino acids. CDR3 loop: CASSGQGSGANVLTF. The CDR3 DNA reads TGTGCCAGCAGCGGACAGGGGTCTGGGGCCAACGTCCTGACTTTC.

The chain uses TRBV18 and TRBJ1-1, with D unresolved. The CDR3 has 15 residues. Trimming took off 1 base at V and 2 bases at J, with 11 bases between the two ends. Germline lookup yields CDR1 KGHSH and CDR2 LQKENI. The CDR3: CASSPQATSNTEAFF. CDR3 DNA: TGTGCCAGCTCACCACAAGCTACCTCTAACACTGAAGCTTTCTTT.

The V and J genes are TRBV10-3 and TRBJ2-3; 10 bases are a match to TRBD1. The germline CDR1 and CDR2 sequences are ENHRY and SYGVKD. V dropped 6 bases and J dropped 4; count of bases not matched to a gene: 4. This CDR3 is built from 14 residues. The CDR3 spells CAISGTGVPDTQYF. CDR3 sequence (DNA): TGTGCCATCAGCGGGACAGGGGTTCCAGATACGCAGTATTTT.

V and J are TRBV6-4 and TRBJ2-1; 14 bases are shared with TRBD2. This CDR3 contains 15 residues. Trimming at V came to 2 bases and at J to 10 bases, leaving 4 bases not matched to a gene. Germline CDR1 and CDR2: MRHNA and SNTAGT. The CDR3 region has the DNA TGTGCCAGCAGTGACGGGACTAGCGGGGGTGGCGAGCAGTTCTTC. It encodes CASSDGTSGGGEQFF.

The chain uses TRBV5-1 and TRBJ1-1; D call uncertain. The CDR3 sequence is 17 residues long. V was shortened by 1 base and J by 5 bases, with 21 bases between the two germline ends. The germline V gene encodes CDR1 SGHRS and CDR2 YFSETQ. The CDR3 protein is CASSLTGERHIATEAFF. CDR3 DNA: TGCGCCAGCAGCTTGACCGGGGAGCGGCACATCGCAACTGAAGCTTTCTTT. Full variable domain (outside the CDR3, taken from reference TRBV5-1 and TRBJ1-1): KAGVTQTPRYLIKTRGQQVTLSCSPISGHRSVSWYQQTPGQGLQFLFEYFSETQRNKGNFPGRFSGRQFSNSRSEMNVSTLELGDSALYLCASSLTGERHIATEAFFGQGTRLTVV.

The V call is TRBV6-6, the J call TRBJ2-7, with TRBD2 matching over 13 bases. Germline CDR1 and CDR2: MNHNY and SVGAGI (reference sequence). The CDR3 spans 14 residues. V lost 6 bases and J lost 1; bases outside the gene matches: 0. CDR3 bases: TGTGCCAGCAGGGGACTAGCGGGATCCTACGAGCAGTACTTC. Its translation: CASRGLAGSYEQYF.

The rearrangement joins TRBV4-2 to TRBJ1-5; a weak D match, TRBD1 (5 bases). CDR3 size: 16 residues. V was clipped by 0 bases and J by 0 bases, with 9 bases between them. The germline V gene encodes CDR1 LGHNA and CDR2 YNFKEQ. The CDR3 nucleotides read TGTGCCAGCAGCCAAGAAGCCGGGGGTAGCAATCAGCCCCAGCATTTT. Protein: CASSQEAGGSNQPQHF.

This clone was detected a few times. The chain recombines TRBV6-5 with TRBJ2-7; the match to TRBD2 covers 8 bases. Germline-derived CDR1 and CDR2 are MNHEY and SVGAGI. The CDR3 is 13 amino acids. The V gene end was trimmed by 5 bases and the J gene end by 12 bases; junction bases not matched to a gene: 12. CDR3 sequence reads: CASSPSFVAGPYF. The CDR3 DNA reads as TGTGCCAGCAGTCCCTCGTTCGTAGCGGGGCCGTACTTC.

The rearrangement links TRBV27 to TRBJ2-3; no clear D gene. Germline values: CDR1 MNHEY, CDR2 SMNVEV (reference sequence). This CDR3 spans 16 amino acids. Trimming stripped 2 bases from V and 0 bases from J, with 12 bases between. This CDR3 is CASSLLADISTDTQYF. The CDR3 DNA reads TGTGCCAGCAGTTTACTGGCGGATATTAGCACAGATACGCAGTATTTT.

The DNA for the CDR3 is TGCGCCAGCAGCCAGGGACTTCTTCCGCCCGAGCAGTTCTTC. This gives the protein CASSQGLLPPEQFF. The chain uses TRBV4-1 and TRBJ2-1, with D perhaps matching TRBD2 (6 bases). CDR1 and CDR2 (germline): MGHRA, YSYEKL. V lost 3 bases and J 10 bases, leaving 16 bases between the germline ends. The CDR3 loop spans 14 amino acids.

This clone has a handful of counts. V usage is TRBV30 and J usage is TRBJ2-2; D is ambiguous. The CDR3 totals 12 residues. CDR1 GTSNPN and CDR2 SVGIG come from the germline V gene (reference sequence). V was shortened by 2 bases and J by 5 bases, with 6 bases between the two germline ends. CDR3 in DNA: TGTGCCTGGAGTTTCAGGACCGGGGAGCTGTTTTTT. The encoded protein is CAWSFRTGELFF.

The V and J genes are TRBV4-2 and TRBJ2-3, with D hard to call. CDR3 length: 14 residues. V was trimmed by 0 bases and J by 2 bases, leaving 6 bases between them. CDR1 and CDR2 from the germline V gene are LGHNA and YNFKEQ. The CDR3 DNA is TGTGCCAGCAGCCAAGAACTTTCCACAGATACGCAGTATTTT. Residues: CASSQELSTDTQYF.

The chain links TRBV4-3 to TRBJ2-3; maybe TRBD1 (5 bases). The length of the CDR3 is 13 residues. Germline loops: CDR1 LGHNA, CDR2 YSLEER. Trimming removed 1 base at V and 9 bases at J, with 11 bases between. CDR3 coding DNA: TGCGCCAGCAGCCAAGCTTTTTGGACAACGCAGTATTTT. This gives the protein CASSQAFWTTQYF.

Only a few counts were recorded for this clone. This chain uses TRBV4-1 with TRBJ2-5; 7 bases align to TRBD2. J was trimmed by 5 bases and V by 4 bases; bases with no gene match: 10. Germline lookup yields CDR1 MGHRA and CDR2 YSYEKL. CDR3 length equals 15 residues. Here the CDR3 DNA reads TGCGCCAGCAGCCGGGGACCGGGAGGTTGGGAGACCCAGTACTTC. Translation gives CASSRGPGGWETQYF.

The chain employs TRBV11-3 and TRBJ2-6, with TRBD2 matching 9 bases. Germline V gives CDR1 SGHNT, CDR2 YENEEA. This CDR3 spans 19 amino acids. Germline trimming cut 5 bases from V and 2 bases from J; bases unmatched to any gene: 13. CDR3 sequence (DNA): TGTGCCAGCAGCCCCTCCTTAGGTAGCGGGGGAGCTGGGGCCAACGTCCTGACTTTC. Translating gives CASSPSLGSGGAGANVLTF.

This clone turned up a few times. J is TRBJ1-5 and V is TRBV4-2, with a weak D call TRBD1 (6 bases). Germline V gene sequence: CDR1 LGHNA, CDR2 YNFKEQ. CDR3 length equals 16 residues. V lost 0 bases to trimming and J lost 5 bases, with 14 bases between them. The CDR3 region is CASSQDSSRGDQPQHF. In DNA, the CDR3 is TGTGCCAGCAGCCAAGATAGTAGCAGGGGTGATCAGCCCCAGCATTTT.

The gene calls are TRBV30 and TRBJ2-7; 7 bases are shared with TRBD1. Trimming cost V 4 bases and J 3 bases; bases outside gene matches: 6. The CDR3 has 13 residues. CDR1 GTSNPN and CDR2 SVGIG come from the germline V gene (reference sequence). The CDR3, as DNA: TGTGCCTGGACTCGGGACAGACTCTACGAGCAGTACTTC. This sequence encodes CAWTRDRLYEQYF.

In nucleotides, the CDR3 is TGTGCCAGCAGCTTAACGCCAGGGACTAGCGGGATAAACAATGAGCAGTTCTTC. Amino acid sequence: CASSLTPGTSGINNEQFF. The V gene is TRBV7-3, the J gene TRBJ2-1; 13 nucleotides agree with TRBD2. This CDR3 spans 18 amino acids. The ends lost 0 bases at V and 5 bases at J; junction bases unmatched: 7. Germline V lookup: CDR1 SGHTA, CDR2 FQGTGA.

The V and J genes are TRBV6-6 and TRBJ1-1; 7 bases align to TRBD1. Germline CDR1 and CDR2: MNHNY and SVGAGI (reference sequence). The junction had 4 bases not matched to a gene; V was cut back by 6 bases and J by 0 bases. This CDR3 region has 14 residues. In nucleotides, the CDR3 is TGTGCCAGCAGCCGGGACAGCTTGAACACTGAAGCTTTCTTT. This encodes CASSRDSLNTEAFF.

This chain connects TRBV19 to TRBJ1-5; D is ambiguous. The CDR3 runs to 14 residues. Germline CDR1 reads LNHDA; CDR2 reads SQIVND (reference sequence). Trimming removed 8 bases from V and 0 bases from J, with 11 bases in between. The CDR3 DNA is TGTGCCAGTGCCGGAGTTATTAGCAATCAGCCCCAGCATTTT. Protein: CASAGVISNQPQHF.

The rearrangement joins TRBV5-4 to TRBJ2-3; 9 nucleotides line up with TRBD2. CDR3 length: 17 amino acids. Germline V CDR1 and CDR2: SGHNT, YYREEE (reference sequence). V was pared by 0 bases and J by 6 bases, with 11 bases of the junction left unmatched. CDR3 protein: CASSLAGGRASIDTQYF. The CDR3 region has the DNA TGTGCCAGCAGCTTGGCGGGCGGGAGGGCCTCTATTGATACGCAGTATTTT.

This chain connects TRBV7-3 to TRBJ2-2; tentative D call: TRBD1 (6 bases). The germline V gene encodes CDR1 SGHTA and CDR2 FQGTGA. The CDR3 loop spans 16 amino acids. With 5 bases removed from V and 0 bases from J, the gap between germline ends came to 13 bases. This CDR3 reads CASSVTGTTNTGELFF. CDR3 in DNA: TGTGCCAGCAGCGTGACCGGGACAACGAACACCGGGGAGCTGTTTTTT.

The J gene is TRBJ1-6, the V gene TRBV4-1, with a tentative D call TRBD1 (6 bases). CDR1 is MGHRA and CDR2 is YSYEKL in the germline V gene. This CDR3 contains 13 residues. The V and J ends lost 4 bases and 12 bases respectively, with 13 bases between them. The CDR3 sequence: CASSRDRQGPLHF. The CDR3 nucleotides are TGCGCCAGCAGCCGAGACAGGCAGGGACCCCTCCACTTT.

V gene TRBV28 combines with J gene TRBJ2-3, with D tentatively TRBD2 (5 bases). This CDR3 contains 14 residues. The germline V gene has CDR1 MDHEN and CDR2 SYDVKM. V lost 7 bases and J lost 2, with 13 bases in between. The CDR3 DNA follows: TGTGCCAGCACAGACTACCACAACACAGATACGCAGTATTTT. Its translation: CASTDYHNTDTQYF.

The gene calls are TRBV28 and TRBJ2-1, with a tentative D call TRBD1 (6 bases). Germline V gene lookup returns CDR1 MDHEN and CDR2 SYDVKM. V was shortened by 8 bases and J by 2 bases, with 10 bases between the two germline ends. The CDR3 consists of 13 residues. Here the CDR3 reads CASRTDTYNEQFF. DNA for the CDR3: TGTGCCAGCCGGACAGATACCTACAATGAGCAGTTCTTC. The variable domain in full, with the rest retrieved from reference TRBV28 and TRBJ2-1, is DVKVTQSSRYLVKRTGEKVFLECVQDMDHENMFWYRQDPGLGLRLIYFSYDVKMKEKGDIPEGYSVSREKKERFSLILESASTNQTSMYLCASRTDTYNEQFFGPGTRLTVL.

The chain links TRBV18 to TRBJ2-3; D gene ambiguous. The germline V and J ends were trimmed by 3 bases and 6 bases, with 7 bases remaining between them. The CDR3 runs 12 residues. Germline V CDR1 and CDR2: KGHSH, LQKENI. The CDR3 reads CASSPSLDTQYF. CDR3 DNA: TGTGCCAGCTCACCCTCCCTGGATACGCAGTATTTT.

This sequence joins TRBV18 and TRBJ2-3; 14 bases are a match to TRBD2. The CDR3 has 16 amino acids. Per germline, CDR1 KGHSH and CDR2 LQKENI. J was trimmed by 7 bases and V by 5 bases; bases with no gene match: 8. Here the CDR3 reads CASSSGTSGSRNTQYF. Here the CDR3 DNA reads TGTGCCAGCTCATCAGGGACTAGCGGGAGCCGGAATACGCAGTATTTT.

This chain links TRBV5-1 with TRBJ2-3, with TRBD1 matching 8 bases. Looked up from germline, CDR1 is SGHRS and CDR2 is YFSETQ. V gave up 0 bases and J gave up 2 bases; unmatched junction bases: 2. There are 15 residues in the CDR3. The CDR3 DNA sequence: TGCGCCAGCAGCTTGGAGGACAGGGCCACAGATACGCAGTATTTT. Its protein is CASSLEDRATDTQYF.

CDR3 coding DNA: TGTGCCAGCAGCCTGGGGAGAGGGGGCAATGAGCAGTTCTTC. Residues: CASSLGRGGNEQFF. V and J are TRBV7-9 and TRBJ2-1; D perhaps matches TRBD1 (6 bases). The V end lost 5 bases, the J end lost 6 bases, and 14 bases lay between the germline ends. The CDR3 length is 14 residues. CDR1 and CDR2 from the germline V gene are SEHNR and FQNEAQ (reference sequence). Supplemented by reference TRBV7-9 and TRBJ2-1, the full variable domain reads DTGVSQNPRHKITKRGQNVTFRCDPISEHNRLYWYRQTLGQGPEFLTYFQNEAQLEKSRLLSDRFSAERPKGSFSTLEIQRTEQGDSAMYLCASSLGRGGNEQFFGPGTRLTVL.